Following are 19 T cell receptor beta chains from one sample sequenced in a study of Graves' ophthalmopathy and Graves' hyperthyroidism. From RNA, the CDR3 regions of TCR beta chains were amplified and sequenced. HTBI primers primed a first-round RT-PCR, and a second-round multiplex PCR followed. Each CDR3 protein gets one entry after TCRdb re-called the multiplex PCR reads with MiXCR. The repertoire holds 400,000 to 450,000 distinct CDR3 sequences, with 20% to 25% as singletons. Sequencing was done on a sample of peripheral blood. The receptors come from a woman between 18 and 30 years old with stable Graves' hyperthyroidism.

This clonotype has ten or more counts. Sequence at one end of the junction differs from germline and may be a read error. The rearrangement links TRBV7-2 to TRBJ2-4, with TRBD1 as a possible D gene (5 bases). Germline loops: CDR1 SGHTA, CDR2 FQGNSA. The CDR3 consists of 16 residues. Here the CDR3 reads CASTRLGVEAKNIKYF. The CDR3 DNA sequence: TGTGCCAGCACCCGTCTAGGGGTAGAAGCCAAAAACATTAAGTACTTC.

On this clonotype itself: This clone may be a read error of a much larger clone one base away. The chain uses TRBV9 and TRBJ1-2; TRBD1 matches at 7 bases. Germline assignment: CDR1 SGDLS and CDR2 YYNGEE. The CDR3 runs to 16 residues. V trimming: 0 bases; J trimming: 6 bases; junction bases outside the gene matches: 11. The CDR3 is CASSVEGAQGLNGYTF. The DNA for the CDR3 is TGTGCCAGCAGCGTAGAGGGGGCACAGGGGCTAAATGGCTACACCTTC.

The chain carries TRBV29-1 and TRBJ2-5; TRBD2 might be the D (5 bases). V lost 4 bases and J lost 5, with 14 bases in between. In germline, CDR1 is SQVTM, CDR2 ANQGSEA. This CDR3 is 13 amino acids long. CDR3 nucleotide sequence: TGCAGCGTTGTTCTGGGGAGCAGGGAGACCCAGTACTTC. It translates to CSVVLGSRETQYF.

This clonotype was observed many times. This chain joins TRBV15 and TRBJ1-6; D remains ambiguous. Trimming cost V 0 bases and J 9 bases, with 18 bases left between them. The CDR3 totals 17 residues. Germline V gene data show CDR1 as LNHNV and CDR2 as YYDKDF (reference sequence). The CDR3 protein is CATSRDPGQQVRSPLHF. The CDR3, as DNA: TGTGCCACCAGCAGAGACCCCGGGCAGCAGGTGCGTTCACCCCTCCACTTT.

This clonotype was observed at least ten times. The V call is TRBV11-2, the J call TRBJ2-7, with D possibly being TRBD2 (5 bases). Trimming left V 6 bases short and J 0 bases short, with 15 bases between. The CDR3 has 15 residues. The germline V gene encodes CDR1 SGHAT and CDR2 FQNNGV. CDR3 coding DNA: TGTGCCAGCAGTCGGTTAAGCGGTAGCTCCTACGAGCAGTACTTC. It codes for CASSRLSGSSYEQYF. The full variable domain, rest sourced from reference TRBV11-2 and TRBJ2-7, is EAGVAQSPRYKIIEKRQSVAFWCNPISGHATLYWYQQILGQGPKLLIQFQNNGVVDDSQLPKDRFSAERLKGVDSTLKIQPAKLEDSAVYLCASSRLSGSSYEQYFGPGTRLTVT.

This clonotype was counted between two and nine times. The chain carries TRBV7-3 and TRBJ2-7, with 7 bases fitting TRBD2. This CDR3 region has 14 residues. V lost 1 base and J lost 7; bases outside the gene matches: 7. Germline V CDR1 and CDR2: SGHTA, FQGTGA. The CDR3 spells CASSLNSGIGEQYF. The CDR3, as DNA: TGTGCCAGCAGCTTAAACAGCGGGATCGGGGAGCAGTACTTC.

At least ten counts were recorded for this clonotype. The chain couples TRBV5-4 to TRBJ2-5, with unresolved D. Germline assignment: CDR1 SGHNT and CDR2 YYREEE (reference sequence). V was shortened by 4 bases and J by 2 bases, with 12 bases between the two germline ends. The CDR3 is made up of 14 amino acids. CDR3 protein: CASSVPPLQETQYF. In DNA, the CDR3 is TGTGCCAGCAGCGTCCCCCCCCTTCAAGAGACCCAGTACTTC.

At least ten counts were recorded for this clonotype. The chain links TRBV30 to TRBJ2-2; D is ambiguous. The V end lost 3 bases, the J end lost 0 bases, and 8 bases lay between the germline ends. The CDR3 is made up of 14 amino acids. Germline V CDR1 and CDR2: GTSNPN, SVGIG (reference sequence). The CDR3 sequence: CAWSVGANTGELFF. The CDR3 DNA is TGTGCCTGGAGCGTCGGCGCGAACACCGGGGAGCTGTTTTTT.

This clonotype has at least ten counts. The chain combines TRBV29-1 with TRBJ2-7, with 8 bases matching TRBD1. The germline V gene encodes CDR1 SQVTM and CDR2 ANQGSEA. This CDR3 is 12 amino acids long. V lost 6 bases, J lost 3 bases, and 4 bases stayed unmatched. CDR3 in amino acids: CSVLDRVYEQYF. In nucleotides, the CDR3 is TGCAGCGTCTTGGACAGGGTCTACGAGCAGTACTTC.

This clonotype was recorded many times. The chain employs TRBV6-1 and TRBJ2-7; D not resolved. Germline V gene sequence: CDR1 MNHNS, CDR2 SASEGT. With 6 bases removed from V and 7 bases from J, the gap between germline ends came to 13 bases. This CDR3 has 12 residues. For the CDR3, the DNA is TGTGCCAGCAGGCCCCCAACTGAGGAGCAGTACTTC. Protein sequence: CASRPPTEEQYF.

The chain carries TRBV12-3 or TRBV12-4 and TRBJ1-2, with 9 bases that match TRBD1. J was trimmed by 6 bases and V by 8 bases; bases with no gene match: 10. The CDR3 spans 14 residues. CDR3 residues: CASYETGGGHGYTF. CDR3 nucleotide sequence: TGTGCCAGCTACGAAACAGGGGGCGGGCATGGCTACACCTTC.

This chain joins TRBV15 and TRBJ2-7; D not resolved. This CDR3 spans 14 amino acids. Germline loops: CDR1 LNHNV, CDR2 YYDKDF (reference sequence). Trimming took off 1 base at V and 1 base at J, with 8 bases between the two ends. The CDR3 reads CATSRVGSSYEQYF. In DNA, the CDR3 is TGTGCCACCAGCAGAGTGGGCAGTTCCTACGAGCAGTACTTC. The variable domain in full, with the rest retrieved from reference TRBV15 and TRBJ2-7, is DAMVIQNPRYQVTQFGKPVTLSCSQTLNHNVMYWYQQKSSQAPKLLFHYYDKDFNNEADTPDNFQSRRPNTSFCFLDIRSPGLGDTAMYLCATSRVGSSYEQYFGPGTRLTVT.

This clonotype was recorded many times. The chain uses TRBV7-8 and TRBJ1-2, with D tentatively TRBD1 (6 bases). Trimming cost V 5 bases and J 8 bases, with 18 bases left between them. The CDR3 sequence is 14 residues long. Germline V gene lookup returns CDR1 SGHVS and CDR2 FQNEAQ. Here the CDR3 reads CASSPKVGGWGYTF. CDR3 nucleotide sequence: TGTGCCAGCAGCCCGAAGGTCGGGGGCTGGGGCTACACCTTC.

This clonotype was detected many times. The rearrangement uses TRBV29-1 and TRBJ2-3; TRBD2 aligns across 11 bases. V dropped 2 bases and J dropped 8; count of bases not matched to a gene: 9. Germline V gives CDR1 SQVTM, CDR2 ANQGSEA. The CDR3 is 15 amino acids. CDR3 nucleotide sequence: TGCAGCGTTGAATTAGCGGGAGGGTTCCGTCCTACGCAGTATTTT. Protein sequence: CSVELAGGFRPTQYF.

The sample holds many counts of this clonotype. The chain employs TRBV28 and TRBJ1-1, with 8 bases lining up with TRBD1. The V gene's germline CDR1 is MDHEN and CDR2 SYDVKM. The junction had 12 bases not matched to a gene; V was cut back by 4 bases and J by 2 bases. The CDR3 sequence is 17 residues long. The CDR3 coding sequence is TGTGCCAGCAGTTCGGTCCGGACAGGGAGGATTAACACTGAAGCTTTCTTT. Its translation: CASSSVRTGRINTEAFF.

This clonotype was observed many times. The chain couples TRBV9 to TRBJ2-7; D tentatively reads TRBD1 or TRBD2 (5 bases each). The germline V gene has CDR1 SGDLS and CDR2 YYNGEE. The CDR3 loop spans 14 amino acids. Trimming shortened V by 4 bases and J by 3 bases, and 14 bases separated the two germline ends. The CDR3 is CASSPRDGFYEQYF. CDR3 in DNA: TGTGCCAGCAGCCCACGGGACGGTTTCTACGAGCAGTACTTC.

The CDR3 nucleotides are TGTGCCAGCAGTCCCAAACACAGGGGCAGCAATCAGCCCCAGCATTTT. It specifies CASSPKHRGSNQPQHF. This rearrangement joins TRBV27 to TRBJ1-5; TRBD1 matches at 7 bases. This CDR3 region has 16 residues. The J segment lost 1 base and the V segment lost 5 bases, leaving 8 bases of the junction unmatched. Germline CDR1 reads MNHEY; CDR2 reads SMNVEV (reference sequence).

The rearrangement links TRBV28 to TRBJ1-5, with D unresolved. This CDR3 has 16 residues. Per the germline V gene, CDR1 is MDHEN and CDR2 is SYDVKM. V lost 5 bases and J 5 bases, leaving 19 bases between the germline ends. In DNA form, the CDR3 reads TGTGCCAGCAGTCCCGGGGTGAGGGTTGGAGATCAGCCCCAGCATTTT. This encodes CASSPGVRVGDQPQHF.

Remarks on this clonotype: Because it lacks the conserved phenylalanine or tryptophan at the end, this CDR3 is likely a read error. The limits of the CDR3 on the DNA are not certain, so only TCRdb's listed CDR3 is given. V and J are TRBV20-1 and TRBJ2-2; the D call in the table, TRBD1, was not verified against the DNA. Per the germline V gene, CDR1 is DFQATT and CDR2 is SNEGSKA (reference sequence). The CDR3 sequence runs 16 residues, both termini included. CDR3 region: CSARVHRQGATGELLV.